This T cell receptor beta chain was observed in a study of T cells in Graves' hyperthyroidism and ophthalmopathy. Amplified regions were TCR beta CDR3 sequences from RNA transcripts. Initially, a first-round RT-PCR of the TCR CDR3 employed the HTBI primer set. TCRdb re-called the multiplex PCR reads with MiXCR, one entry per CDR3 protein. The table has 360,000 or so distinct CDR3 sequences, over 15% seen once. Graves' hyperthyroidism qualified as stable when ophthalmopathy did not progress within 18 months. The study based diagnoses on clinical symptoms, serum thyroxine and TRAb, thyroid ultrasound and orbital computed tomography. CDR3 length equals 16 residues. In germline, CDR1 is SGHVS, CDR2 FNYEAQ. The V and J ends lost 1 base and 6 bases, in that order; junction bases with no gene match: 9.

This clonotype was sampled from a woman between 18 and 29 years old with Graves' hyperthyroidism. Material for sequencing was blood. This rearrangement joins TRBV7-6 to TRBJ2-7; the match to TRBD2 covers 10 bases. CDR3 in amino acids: CASSLGPGLADGEQYF. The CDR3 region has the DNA TGTGCCAGCAGCTTAGGTCCCGGACTAGCGGATGGCGAGCAGTACTTC.